The clone carrying this T cell receptor (beta chain) has ten or more counts. Germline V gene data show CDR1 as SGHTA and CDR2 as FQGNSA. This CDR3 has 17 residues. V lost 3 bases, J lost 4 bases, and 10 bases stayed unmatched. TCRdb independently ran MiXCR on the 5' RACE reads; one entry per CDR3 protein. The repertoire consists of under 250,000 distinct CDR3 sequences, with more than 8% occurring once and the leading ten covering 22%. The data originate from a study of T-cell memory formation after mild COVID-19. The chain uses TRBV7-2 and TRBJ2-1, with TRBD2 matching over 9 bases. The receptor was derived from a man aged 18 to 29 who had mild COVID-19 (a few samples of this study predate the infection). Cell type and time point are not known. The sample consisted of PBMCs or a T cell subset sorted from them (not recorded which). CDR3 sequence (DNA): TGTGCCAGCAGCTTTAGGTCCCTCGCGGGGGGGTACAATGAGCAGTTCTTC. This encodes CASSFRSLAGGYNEQFF.